Following are 26 T cell receptor beta chains from one sample sequenced in a study of beta chain features in type 1 diabetes. Sequenced material consisted of expressed TCRB transcripts (all of the isolated RNA was reverse transcribed). Only in-frame clones appear in the TCRdb table, and some are missing; sequencing was by immunoSEQ multiplex PCR. The table has hundreds of thousands of clones, roughly a sixth seen once. Sequenced: naive CD4+ T cells from blood. The receptors were gathered from a young man in good health.

This clone was detected only a few times. The chain couples TRBV7-9 to TRBJ2-3; 8 bases map to TRBD2. CDR1 and CDR2 (germline): SEHNR, FQNEAQ (reference sequence). This CDR3 is 15 amino acids long. With V trimmed by 5 bases and J by 2 bases, 6 bases remained unmatched. For the CDR3, the DNA is TGTGCCAGCAGCCCCCGGGGGGGGCACACAGATACGCAGTATTTT. Translation gives CASSPRGGHTDTQYF. Full variable domain (outside the CDR3, taken from reference TRBV7-9 and TRBJ2-3): DTGVSQNPRHKITKRGQNVTFRCDPISEHNRLYWYRQTLGQGPEFLTYFQNEAQLEKSRLLSDRFSAERPKGSFSTLEIQRTEQGDSAMYLCASSPRGGHTDTQYFGPGTRLTVL.

The genes are TRBV7-3 and TRBJ2-5; 9 bases agree with TRBD1. Trimming took 5 bases from V and 1 from J; bases not matched to a gene: 5. Germline V gene sequence: CDR1 SGHTA, CDR2 FQGTGA. This CDR3 comprises 15 residues. CDR3 protein: CASSQGQGLQETQYF. The CDR3 nucleotides read TGTGCCAGCAGCCAGGGACAGGGACTCCAAGAGACCCAGTACTTC.

This clone was seen more than once but under ten times. In nucleotides, the CDR3 is TGTGCCAGCAGCTTGGGAGGACAAACATACGAGCAGTACTTC. Translation gives CASSLGGQTYEQYF. V is TRBV7-3 and J is TRBJ2-7; tentative D call: TRBD2 (6 bases). In germline, CDR1 is SGHTA, CDR2 FQGTGA. CDR3 length equals 14 residues. Trimming removed 3 bases from V and 4 bases from J, with 13 bases in between.

The chain recombines TRBV28 with TRBJ2-1, with 11 nucleotides matching TRBD1. CDR3 length equals 16 residues. Germline V CDR1 and CDR2: MDHEN, SYDVKM. V was pared by 5 bases and J by 8 bases, with 11 bases of the junction left unmatched. CDR3 loop: CASSPPGTGGSDEQFF. CDR3 bases: TGTGCCAGCAGTCCCCCCGGGACAGGGGGGTCGGATGAGCAGTTCTTC. The variable domain in full, completed from reference TRBV28 and TRBJ2-1, reads DVKVTQSSRYLVKRTGEKVFLECVQDMDHENMFWYRQDPGLGLRLIYFSYDVKMKEKGDIPEGYSVSREKKERFSLILESASTNQTSMYLCASSPPGTGGSDEQFFGPGTRLTVL.

The rearrangement joins TRBV29-1 to TRBJ2-7; 8 nucleotides align to TRBD1. CDR3 size: 12 residues. Germline-derived CDR1 and CDR2 are SQVTM and ANQGSEA. With V trimmed by 3 bases and J by 7 bases, 5 bases remained unmatched. CDR3 DNA: TGCAGCGTTGACAGGGGGCGAGGAGAGCAGTACTTC. It yields the protein CSVDRGRGEQYF.

The gene calls are TRBV29-1 and TRBJ1-1, with TRBD1 matching over 8 bases. From germline, CDR1 is SQVTM and CDR2 ANQGSEA. After removal of 7 bases from V and 7 bases from J, the junction contained 11 bases not matched to a gene. The CDR3 runs 13 residues. In DNA form, the CDR3 reads TGCAGCGCCCAGGGCAGGGGGCTACTTGAAGCTTTCTTT. As protein: CSAQGRGLLEAFF. The full variable domain, its missing parts supplied by reference TRBV29-1 and TRBJ1-1, is SAVISQKPSRDICQRGTSLTIQCQVDSQVTMMFWYRQQPGQSLTLIATANQGSEATYESGFVIDKFPISRPNLTFSTLTVSNMSPEDSSIYLCSAQGRGLLEAFFGQGTRLTVV.

This chain links TRBV28 with TRBJ2-7, with 8 bases that match TRBD1. Germline values: CDR1 MDHEN, CDR2 SYDVKM. V shed 6 bases, J shed 3 bases, and the junction held 7 bases outside the gene matches. The CDR3 has 14 amino acids. The chain's CDR3 is CASRYTGGSYEQYF. The CDR3 DNA follows: TGTGCCAGCAGATATACAGGGGGAAGCTACGAGCAGTACTTC.

This clone was detected only a few times. The genes are TRBV18 and TRBJ1-4; D is uncertain. CDR3 length: 14 amino acids. Trimming shortened V by 5 bases and J by 0 bases, and 7 bases separated the two germline ends. Per the germline V gene, CDR1 is KGHSH and CDR2 is LQKENI. The CDR3: CASSWTATNEKLFF. CDR3 bases: TGTGCCAGCTCATGGACCGCAACTAATGAAAAACTGTTTTTT.

This clone was counted a few times. The chain couples TRBV10-3 to TRBJ2-7; 7 positions match TRBD2. The CDR3 is made up of 14 amino acids. Germline V gene lookup returns CDR1 ENHRY and CDR2 SYGVKD. Germline trimming cut 2 bases from V and 0 bases from J; bases unmatched to any gene: 1. The CDR3 DNA reads TGTGCCATCAGTGAGGGCGGGAGCTCCTACGAGCAGTACTTC. Amino acids: CAISEGGSSYEQYF.

The table lists this clone with many counts. The chain has TRBV7-9 and TRBJ2-7, with D possibly being TRBD1 (5 bases). This CDR3 comprises 13 residues. The V end lost 5 bases, the J end lost 6 bases, and 14 bases lay between the germline ends. Per the germline V gene, CDR1 is SEHNR and CDR2 is FQNEAQ (reference sequence). The CDR3 coding sequence is TGTGCCAGCAGCCCCCAGCAGGGCGGCGAGCAGTACTTC. As protein: CASSPQQGGEQYF.

The V gene is TRBV4-2, the J gene TRBJ2-3; 7 bases are a match to TRBD2. The CDR3 runs 18 residues. The junction had 14 bases not matched to a gene; V was cut back by 4 bases and J by 1 base. The V gene's germline CDR1 is LGHNA and CDR2 YNFKEQ. The CDR3 here is CASSLTSQPSLGTDTQYF. The CDR3 DNA sequence: TGTGCCAGCAGCCTGACTAGCCAACCGAGTTTAGGCACAGATACGCAGTATTTT.

This clone was picked up a small number of times. The V and J genes are TRBV2 and TRBJ1-5; 8 bases align to TRBD1. The junction had 11 bases not matched to a gene; V was cut back by 4 bases and J by 9 bases. This CDR3 contains 15 residues. From germline, CDR1 is SNHLY and CDR2 FYNNEI. The CDR3 region has the DNA TGTGCCAGCAGTGTTCTTCCTGGACAGGGAACGCCCCAGCATTTT. Residues: CASSVLPGQGTPQHF.

CDR3 sequence: CASSLGLNEQYF. The CDR3 region has the DNA TGTGCCAGCAGCTTAGGGCTGAACGAGCAGTACTTC. V is TRBV7-2 and J is TRBJ2-7; D is uncertain. Trimming removed 1 base at V and 5 bases at J, with 6 bases between. The CDR3 runs to 12 residues. Germline V CDR1 and CDR2: SGHTA, FQGNSA.

This clone occurred a few times. The chain is built from TRBV7-2 and TRBJ1-2; no definite D call. Deletions cut 1 base from V and 6 bases from J, with 12 bases between. The CDR3 is 14 residues long. Per germline, CDR1 SGHTA and CDR2 FQGNSA. The CDR3 DNA is TGTGCCAGCAGCTTAGGGTACCGATCGAATGGCTACACCTTC. It translates to CASSLGYRSNGYTF.

V gene TRBV7-8 combines with J gene TRBJ2-2, with 11 bases aligning to TRBD2. CDR1 SGHVS and CDR2 FQNEAQ come from the germline V gene. V lost 5 bases, J lost 2 bases, and 4 bases stayed unmatched. This CDR3 has 16 residues. CDR3 sequence reads: CASSPRLAGNTGELFF. The DNA for the CDR3 is TGTGCCAGCAGCCCGAGACTAGCGGGAAACACCGGGGAGCTGTTTTTT.

This chain connects TRBV4-1 to TRBJ2-7, with D unresolved. Germline V CDR1 and CDR2: MGHRA, YSYEKL. V was shortened by 1 base and J by 3 bases, with 13 bases between the two germline ends. The CDR3 runs 15 residues. The CDR3 bases are TGCGCCAGCAGCCAAGGCCCCGGCGGAGTCTACGAGCAGTACTTC. Translated: CASSQGPGGVYEQYF.

This clone was observed a few times. V is TRBV4-2 and J is TRBJ2-7, with 8 bases that match TRBD2. The CDR3 runs 15 residues. Germline CDR1 is LGHNA and CDR2 is YNFKEQ. With 1 base clipped from V and 1 base from J, the junction kept 3 bases outside the gene matches. The CDR3 nucleotides read TGTGCCAGCAGCCAAGGCGCTAGCGGGTCCTACGAGCAGTACTTC. It translates to CASSQGASGSYEQYF.

This clone was counted only a few times. The sample has other DNA sequences that encode this CDR3 too. CDR3 nucleotide sequence: TGTGCCAGCAGTCTGGACAGGGGTTCCTACAATGAGCAGTTCTTC. It encodes CASSLDRGSYNEQFF. V usage is TRBV2 and J usage is TRBJ2-1, with 9 nucleotides matching TRBD1. Germline assignment: CDR1 SNHLY and CDR2 FYNNEI. V lost 5 bases, J lost 1 base, and 3 bases stayed unmatched. This CDR3 region has 15 residues.

This clone was seen a few times. The J gene is TRBJ1-2, the V gene TRBV25-1; D remains ambiguous. The CDR3 consists of 12 residues. Between the trimmed V and J ends, which lost 3 bases and 3 bases, there was a span of 5 bases. The germline V gene encodes CDR1 MGHDK and CDR2 SYGVNS. The CDR3: CASSDQHYGYTF. CDR3 DNA sequence: TGTGCCAGCAGTGATCAGCACTATGGCTACACCTTC.

This clone was seen a few times. The chain is built from TRBV7-2 and TRBJ2-7; 11 bases fit TRBD2. The germline gives CDR1 SGHTA, CDR2 FQGNSA. This CDR3 spans 15 amino acids. V was clipped by 2 bases and J by 6 bases; unmatched bases: 6. CDR3: CASSLPTSGVGEQYF. For the CDR3, the DNA is TGTGCCAGCAGCTTACCGACTAGCGGGGTAGGCGAGCAGTACTTC.

This clone was seen a handful of times. The chain couples TRBV7-2 to TRBJ1-6; the D is unclear. With 1 base removed from V and 5 bases from J, the gap between germline ends came to 9 bases. Germline lookup yields CDR1 SGHTA and CDR2 FQGNSA. The CDR3 is made up of 15 amino acids. The CDR3 protein is CASSLVTGNNSPLHF. The CDR3 DNA follows: TGTGCCAGCAGCTTAGTGACGGGGAATAATTCACCCCTCCACTTT.

This clone was observed a handful of times. The chain has TRBV7-2 and TRBJ1-5, with TRBD1 matching over 9 bases. With 4 bases clipped from V and 6 bases from J, the junction kept 4 bases outside the gene matches. The length of the CDR3 is 14 residues. Germline V gene sequence: CDR1 SGHTA, CDR2 FQGNSA. CDR3 sequence (DNA): TGTGCCAGCAGCTCGAGGACAGGGGCTCAGCCCCAGCATTTT. Protein: CASSSRTGAQPQHF.

V gene TRBV9 combines with J gene TRBJ1-5, with D unresolved. The CDR3 has 15 residues. Trimming shortened V by 4 bases and J by 4 bases, and 15 bases separated the two germline ends. Germline lookup yields CDR1 SGDLS and CDR2 YYNGEE. This CDR3 is CASSPATGLNQPQHF. As DNA, the CDR3 is TGTGCCAGCAGCCCTGCGACGGGTTTAAATCAGCCCCAGCATTTT. Full variable domain (missing parts from reference TRBV9 and TRBJ1-5): DSGVTQTPKHLITATGQRVTLRCSPRSGDLSVYWYQQSLDQGLQFLIQYYNGEERAKGNILERFSAQQFPDLHSELNLSSLELGDSALYFCASSPATGLNQPQHFGDGTRLSIL.

This clone was detected once. It may be a read error: a sequence one base away is much more abundant. In the same sample, other DNA sequences code for this CDR3. The chain carries TRBV18 and TRBJ1-6; D is perhaps TRBD1 (5 bases). Germline CDR1 reads KGHSH; CDR2 reads LQKENI. V lost 3 bases to trimming and J lost 8 bases, with 14 bases between them. The CDR3 sequence is 15 residues long. CDR3 DNA: TGTGCCAGCTCACCCAGCGCGGGGGTATATTCACCCCTCCACTTT. It encodes CASSPSAGVYSPLHF.

This sequence joins TRBV30 and TRBJ1-2, with D uncertain. Germline CDR1 reads GTSNPN; CDR2 reads SVGIG (reference sequence). There are 14 residues in the CDR3. V lost 1 base and J 2 bases, leaving 11 bases between the germline ends. The CDR3 loop is CAWSETRGNYGYTF. CDR3 coding DNA: TGTGCCTGGAGTGAGACACGAGGGAACTATGGCTACACCTTC.

In its sample, this clone was seen a few times. The rearrangement joins TRBV5-1 to TRBJ2-5; tentatively, D is TRBD2 (6 bases). Trimming removed 2 bases at V and 5 bases at J, with 19 bases between. The V gene's germline CDR1 is SGHRS and CDR2 YFSETQ. CDR3 length: 16 amino acids. CDR3 protein: CASSFSPGVLGETQYF. In nucleotides, the CDR3 is TGCGCCAGCAGCTTTAGCCCGGGAGTCCTAGGGGAGACCCAGTACTTC. Supplemented by reference TRBV5-1 and TRBJ2-5, the full variable domain reads KAGVTQTPRYLIKTRGQQVTLSCSPISGHRSVSWYQQTPGQGLQFLFEYFSETQRNKGNFPGRFSGRQFSNSRSEMNVSTLELGDSALYLCASSFSPGVLGETQYFGPGTRLLVL.